What follows is one T cell receptor beta chain and its context. The sample originates from a study of blood T cell repertoires in COVID-19. Germline loops: CDR1 MNHEY, CDR2 SVGAGI. The CDR3 runs 15 residues. V lost 6 bases, J lost 9 bases, and 10 bases stayed unmatched. Profiling relied on immunoSEQ multiplex PCR, and the TCRdb table lists in-frame clones only, not all of them. The repertoire consists of under 250,000 clones, with about 91% occurring once and the leading ten covering under 1.5%. Source material: peripheral blood. The gene calls are TRBV6-5 and TRBJ1-6; TRBD1 matches at 8 bases. This receptor was taken from a man aged 25 to 40 with acute or convalescent COVID-19. The CDR3: CASSQRTGQFSPLHF. CDR3 DNA sequence: TGTGCCAGCAGCCAGCGGACAGGGCAATTTTCACCCCTCCACTTT.